Listed below are T cell receptor beta chains from one sample, sequenced in a study of cytomegalovirus exposure and HLA in healthy donors. Method: immunoSEQ multiplex PCR; TCRdb's copy keeps in-frame clones and lacks some. The sample records 180,000 or so clones, roughly 80% being singletons. Source material: PBMCs. Receptors originate from a girl aged 10 to 17 in good health and CMV-seropositive. The CDR3 runs from the conserved cysteine through the conserved F or W. Fields, in order: D gene, V gene, J gene, clone size, CDR3 protein, CDR3 DNA. The D gene is left open where the match is weak. Clone size appears in some rows only: once, few, many, or a class for an expanded clone.

>NA|TRBV5-8|TRBJ1-3|once
CVSCAGSSSGNTIYF
TGTGTCAGCTGCGCGGGCTCGTCCTCTGGAAACACCATATATTTT
>TRBD2|TRBV4-1|TRBJ2-4|NA
CASSQGGAGGLAKNIQYF
TGCGCCAGCAGCCAAGGGGGGGCGGGAGGGCTAGCCAAAAACATTCAGTACTTC
>NA|TRBV5-1|TRBJ1-2|NA
CASSLRQEDGYTF
TGCGCCAGCAGCTTGCGGCAGGAGGATGGCTACACCTTC
>TRBD2|TRBV7-3|TRBJ2-1|NA
CASSPGLAGAYEQFF
TGTGCCAGCAGCCCGGGACTAGCGGGAGCCTATGAGCAGTTCTTC
>NA|TRBV2|TRBJ1-2|once
CASQEGHGYTF
TGTGCATCCCAGGAGGGGCATGGCTACACCTTC
>TRBD2|TRBV4-3|TRBJ2-1|NA
CASSQDSTSGRNEQFF
TGCGCCAGCAGCCAAGATTCGACTAGCGGGCGCAATGAGCAGTTCTTC
>NA|TRBV25-1|TRBJ2-5|NA
CASSAYRDFGAETQYF
TGTGCCAGCAGTGCCTATAGGGATTTTGGGGCAGAGACCCAGTACTTC
>NA|TRBV4-1|TRBJ1-2|NA
CASSQVLWGMKGYTF
TGCGCCAGCAGCCAAGTGTTATGGGGCATGAAAGGCTACACCTTC
>TRBD1|TRBV6-1|TRBJ2-7|NA
CASSEGGTGEYEQYF
TGTGCCAGCAGTGAAGGCGGGACAGGGGAGTACGAGCAGTACTTC
>NA|TRBV6-5|TRBJ2-7|few
CASNSLASAYEQYF
TGTGCCAGCAATTCCCTAGCGAGCGCCTACGAGCAGTACTTC
>TRBD1|TRBV5-1|TRBJ2-7|few
CASSWGGTGPYEQYF
TGCGCCAGCAGCTGGGGCGGGACAGGGCCCTACGAGCAGTACTTC
>TRBD1|TRBV25-1|TRBJ2-2|NA
CASSEPTGTGTGELFF
TGTGCCAGCAGTGAACCCACCGGGACAGGGACCGGGGAGCTGTTTTTT
>NA|TRBV7-9|TRBJ2-7|NA
CASSSTYEQYF
TGTGCCAGCAGCTCCACCTACGAGCAGTACTTC
>TRBD2|TRBV19|TRBJ2-7|once
CASSIGSGRASEQYF
TGTGCCAGTAGTATTGGGAGCGGGAGGGCCTCCGAGCAGTACTTC
>TRBD2|TRBV7-8|TRBJ2-3|NA
CASSFVREGHDTQYF
TGTGCCAGCAGCTTTGTGCGGGAGGGCCACGATACGCAGTATTTT
>NA|TRBV5-1|TRBJ1-3|few
CASSLVPQGRGGNTIYF
TGCGCCAGCAGCTTGGTCCCTCAGGGAAGGGGTGGAAACACCATATATTTT
>NA|TRBV5-8|TRBJ2-1|NA
CASSSLSGGEQFF
TGTGCCAGCAGCTCCCTGTCAGGAGGCGAGCAGTTCTTC
>NA|TRBV30|TRBJ1-2|NA
CAWNPSTWNYGYTF
TGTGCCTGGAACCCGTCGACTTGGAACTATGGCTACACCTTC
>NA|TRBV29-1|TRBJ1-2|NA
CSVGDMAYGYTF
TGCAGCGTCGGGGACATGGCCTATGGCTACACCTTC
>NA|TRBV5-1|TRBJ1-4|NA
CASSLAGIGRVEEKLFF
TGCGCCAGCAGCTTGGCCGGTATTGGCAGGGTCGAGGAAAAACTGTTTTTT
>NA|TRBV6-5|TRBJ2-7|NA
CASSYSRTNYEQYF
TGTGCCAGCAGTTACTCACGGACTAACTACGAGCAGTACTTC
>TRBD2|TRBV6-6|TRBJ2-1|NA
CASSPTSYEQFF
TGTGCCAGCAGCCCGACTAGCTATGAGCAGTTCTTC
>TRBD1|TRBV27|TRBJ2-7|NA
CASSPPTGLYEQYF
TGTGCCAGCAGTCCACCGACAGGGCTCTACGAGCAGTACTTC
>TRBD2|TRBV5-1|TRBJ2-7|NA
CASSLGLAAIYEQYF
TGCGCCAGCAGCTTGGGACTAGCGGCGATCTACGAGCAGTACTTC
>TRBD1|TRBV7-9|TRBJ2-7|NA
CASSDPYGTGTIGHEQYF
TGTGCCAGCAGCGACCCGTACGGGACAGGAACGATCGGCCACGAGCAGTACTTC
>NA|TRBV27|TRBJ1-1|once
CASSLSWGLNTEAFF
TGTGCCAGCAGTTTATCGTGGGGGCTGAACACTGAAGCTTTCTTT
>TRBD2|TRBV15|TRBJ2-1|once
CATSRDPVSGRVAVPYNEQFF
TGTGCCACCAGCAGAGATCCGGTGAGCGGGAGAGTAGCGGTCCCCTACAATGAGCAGTTCTTC
>NA|TRBV29-1|TRBJ1-1|once
CSVFEVGGAF
TGCAGCGTGTTCGAAGTTGGGGGGGCCTTT
>NA|TRBV30|TRBJ1-2|NA
CAWTGEGYGYTF
TGTGCCTGGACAGGGGAGGGCTATGGCTACACCTTC
>NA|TRBV12-5|TRBJ2-7|NA
CASGFGRLVLHSEQYF
TGTGCTAGTGGTTTTGGAAGACTAGTCCTTCATAGTGAGCAGTACTTC
>NA|TRBV29-1|TRBJ2-2|few
CSARWSTGELFF
TGCAGCGCCCGGTGGTCCACCGGGGAGCTGTTTTTT
>NA|TRBV30|TRBJ2-7|NA
CAWIRDGYEQYF
TGTGCCTGGATCAGGGATGGTTACGAGCAGTACTTC
>NA|TRBV4-3|TRBJ2-3|few
CASSQRPQASTDTQYF
TGCGCCAGCAGCCAGCGTCCGCAGGCAAGCACAGATACGCAGTATTTT
>TRBD1|TRBV11-2|TRBJ2-7|NA
CASSPGTGSYEQYF
TGTGCCAGCAGCCCCGGGACAGGGTCCTACGAGCAGTACTTC
>NA|TRBV30|TRBJ1-1|NA
CAWSGYIANEAFF
TGTGCCTGGAGTGGGTATATAGCGAACGAAGCTTTCTTT
>NA|TRBV18|TRBJ2-6|NA
CASSPTSTGANVLTF
TGTGCCAGCTCACCGACTAGTACTGGGGCCAACGTCCTGACTTTC
>TRBD2|TRBV27|TRBJ2-1|NA
CASSSPSGRVNEQFF
TGTGCCAGCAGTTCACCTAGCGGGAGAGTCAATGAGCAGTTCTTC
>TRBD2|TRBV4-1|TRBJ2-7|NA
CASSPGGRINYEQYF
TGCGCCAGCAGCCCTGGCGGGAGGATAAATTACGAGCAGTACTTC
>NA|TRBV30|TRBJ2-7|NA
CAWSIGGGATYEQYF
TGTGCCTGGAGTATCGGAGGAGGGGCTACGTACGAGCAGTACTTC
>NA|TRBV9|TRBJ1-2|NA
CASSPRPHGYTF
TGTGCCAGCAGCCCGAGGCCCCATGGCTACACCTTC
>TRBD1|TRBV9|TRBJ2-2|NA
CASSVDRASGELFF
TGTGCCAGCAGCGTGGACAGGGCATCCGGGGAGCTGTTTTTT
>NA|TRBV7-9|TRBJ2-7|NA
CASSPRLDPQGEQYF
TGTGCCAGCAGCCCCCGACTAGACCCTCAAGGCGAGCAGTACTTC
>NA|TRBV7-9|TRBJ1-3|NA
CASSFTENTIYF
TGTGCCAGCAGCTTTACTGAAAACACCATATATTTT
>NA|TRBV5-6|TRBJ1-2|NA
CASSLDRTYGYTF
TGTGCCAGCAGCCTCGACAGGACATATGGCTACACCTTC
>NA|TRBV13|TRBJ1-1|NA
CASSYRAPPAEAFF
TGTGCCAGCAGCTACAGGGCCCCCCCCGCTGAAGCTTTCTTT
>NA|TRBV23-1|TRBJ2-1|NA
CASSQGRSGEQFF
TGCGCCAGCAGTCAAGGTCGAAGCGGTGAGCAGTTCTTC
>NA|TRBV6-1|TRBJ1-2|NA
CASRAGGGGYTF
TGTGCCAGCAGGGCCGGAGGTGGGGGCTACACCTTC
>TRBD1|TRBV18|TRBJ2-7|NA
CASSQGQADYEQYF
TGTGCCAGCTCACAAGGACAGGCGGACTACGAGCAGTACTTC
>TRBD1|TRBV9|TRBJ2-3|NA
CASGRDSHTDTQYF
TGTGCCAGTGGCCGGGACAGTCACACAGATACGCAGTATTTT